A single sample is the source of the 18 T cell receptor beta chains below, sequenced in a study of blood T cell repertoires in COVID-19. Generated by immunoSEQ multiplex PCR, the TCRdb table keeps only in-frame clones and is missing some. The sample lists 250,000 to 300,000 clones, 70% to 90% seen once, with approximately 2% in the top ten. Sequencing used PBMCs or T cells enriched from blood (not recorded which). These receptors originate from a woman aged 50 to 60 who had recovered from COVID-19.

The genes are TRBV10-3 and TRBJ1-1; the D gene is possibly TRBD1 (5 bases). Germline CDR1 reads ENHRY; CDR2 reads SYGVKD. Trimming removed 4 bases at V and 4 bases at J, with 10 bases between. This CDR3 spans 13 amino acids. CDR3 sequence reads: CAISAARATEAFF. CDR3 DNA sequence: TGTGCCATCAGTGCCGCCAGGGCCACTGAAGCTTTCTTT.

The chain combines TRBV4-1 with TRBJ1-2; 12 nucleotides line up with TRBD1. Losses at the gene ends were 2 bases for V and 6 bases for J; bases not matched to a gene: 4. Germline CDR1 is MGHRA and CDR2 is YSYEKL. The CDR3 contains 15 residues. Written as DNA, the CDR3 is TGCGCCAGCAGCCAAACCGGGACAGGGGGCGATGGCTACACCTTC. Its translation: CASSQTGTGGDGYTF.

The chain couples TRBV20-1 to TRBJ1-5; 7 bases are shared with TRBD1. Germline V CDR1 and CDR2: DFQATT, SNEGSKA (reference sequence). The CDR3 consists of 14 residues. J lost 6 bases, V lost 4 bases, and 9 bases had no gene match. In DNA form, the CDR3 reads TGCAGTGCTACTGAACAGGGGAGCGGTCAGCCCCAGCATTTT. It specifies CSATEQGSGQPQHF.

The gene calls are TRBV5-1 and TRBJ2-5; the match to TRBD1 covers 8 bases. In germline, CDR1 is SGHRS, CDR2 YFSETQ. The CDR3 runs to 16 residues. V gave up 4 bases and J gave up 5 bases; unmatched junction bases: 13. The CDR3 coding sequence is TGCGCCAGCAGCCTTATAGGTGTCAGGGGGCGGGAGACCCAGTACTTC. Translating gives CASSLIGVRGRETQYF.

This clone was seen a single time. The J gene is TRBJ2-7, the V gene TRBV7-6; 11 bases map to TRBD2. The CDR3 totals 18 residues. CDR1 and CDR2 from the germline V gene are SGHVS and FNYEAQ. V dropped 5 bases and J dropped 5; count of bases not matched to a gene: 17. CDR3 sequence (DNA): TGTGCCAGCAGCCCGAACGCCATATCTAGCGGGAGGAGGGACGAGCAGTACTTC. It specifies CASSPNAISSGRRDEQYF.

CDR3 bases: TGCGCCAGCAGCTCCCCCCCCGGGTTGGGGAACACTGAAGCTTTCTTT. Protein product: CASSSPPGLGNTEAFF. V is TRBV5-1 and J is TRBJ1-1; D is unclear. Germline CDR1 SGHRS, CDR2 YFSETQ. This CDR3 has 16 residues. Trimming pared 3 bases from V and 1 base from J, leaving 16 bases between.

The chain links TRBV4-2 to TRBJ2-1; TRBD2 agrees at 10 bases. Germline V lookup: CDR1 LGHNA, CDR2 YNFKEQ. The CDR3 sequence is 17 residues long. Germline trimming cut 1 base from V and 4 bases from J; bases unmatched to any gene: 7. As DNA, the CDR3 is TGTGCCAGCAGCCAAGTCGTCAGCGGGAGGGATTACAATGAGCAGTTCTTC. Its protein product is CASSQVVSGRDYNEQFF.

The V gene is TRBV6-5, the J gene TRBJ1-1; a possible D gene is TRBD1 (5 bases). The length of the CDR3 is 12 residues. Looked up from germline, CDR1 is MNHEY and CDR2 is SVGAGI. The V end was cut by 8 bases, the J end by 8 bases, with 15 bases between. CDR3 nucleotide sequence: TGTGCCAGCTTCCGTTGGGGGGGGGAAGCTTTCTTT. Translated: CASFRWGGEAFF.

This clone has only a few counts. The V call is TRBV3-1 (or the pseudogene TRBV3-2), the J call TRBJ1-1, with TRBD1 matching over 7 bases. Germline assignment: CDR1 LGHDT and CDR2 YNNKEL (reference sequence). This CDR3 is built from 15 residues. J was trimmed by 11 bases and V by 2 bases; bases with no gene match: 14. CDR3 DNA sequence: TGTGCCAGCAGCCAAACCTTGGACAGGATACTTGAGGCTTTCTTT. Encoded protein: CASSQTLDRILEAFF.

The J gene is TRBJ1-3, the V gene TRBV2; D is ambiguous. Trimming removed 7 bases from V and 7 bases from J, with 20 bases in between. The CDR3 contains 15 residues. CDR1 is SNHLY and CDR2 is FYNNEI in the germline V gene. CDR3 coding DNA: TGTGCCAGCATTGCCCCGGAAACAGATGGGAACACCATATATTTT. It codes for CASIAPETDGNTIYF.

The chain joins TRBV5-5 to TRBJ2-2; 8 bases agree with TRBD2. The CDR3 length is 17 residues. CDR1 SGHKS and CDR2 YYEKEE come from the germline V gene (reference sequence). The V and J ends lost 2 bases and 3 bases, in that order; junction bases with no gene match: 9. CDR3 nucleotide sequence: TGTGCCAGCAGCTTCCTCGCGGGAGGAATGGACACCGGGGAGCTGTTTTTT. Residues: CASSFLAGGMDTGELFF. Based on the CDR3 plus reference TRBV5-5 and TRBJ2-2, the full variable domain is DAGVTQSPTHLIKTRGQQVTLRCSPISGHKSVSWYQQVLGQGPQFIFQYYEKEERGRGNFPDRFSARQFPNYSSELNVNALLLGDSALYLCASSFLAGGMDTGELFFGEGSRLTVL.

The chain combines TRBV15 with TRBJ2-3, with 10 bases lining up with TRBD1. V was clipped by 5 bases and J by 4 bases; unmatched bases: 12. Germline values: CDR1 LNHNV, CDR2 YYDKDF (reference sequence). This CDR3 is 17 amino acids long. The CDR3 spells CATSGNPGQGVSDTQYF. The CDR3 coding sequence is TGTGCCACCAGCGGAAACCCAGGACAGGGGGTATCAGATACGCAGTATTTT.

The rearrangement uses TRBV5-4 and TRBJ2-2; no firm D call. CDR1 is SGHNT and CDR2 is YYREEE in the germline V gene (reference sequence). The CDR3 is made up of 14 amino acids. With 5 bases removed from V and 4 bases from J, the gap between germline ends came to 12 bases. In nucleotides, the CDR3 is TGTGCCAGCAGGAGATGGAGTTCCACCGGGGAGCTGTTTTTT. This translates into CASRRWSSTGELFF.

This chain joins TRBV25-1 and TRBJ2-7, with a possible D match to TRBD2 (7 bases). Germline V CDR1 and CDR2: MGHDK, SYGVNS. Trimming shortened V by 3 bases and J by 2 bases, and 17 bases separated the two germline ends. This CDR3 has 16 residues. The CDR3, as DNA: TGTGCCAGCAGTGACTTCCCTGGGGGGGCAGCCTACGAGCAGTACTTC. Translated, it gives CASSDFPGGAAYEQYF.

The sample holds one count of this clone. The chain uses TRBV6-5 and TRBJ1-1; D possibly corresponds to TRBD1 (5 bases). Trimming took 8 bases from V and 10 from J, leaving 26 bases between them. The germline gives CDR1 MNHEY, CDR2 SVGAGI. This CDR3 has 15 amino acids. The DNA of the CDR3 is TGTGCCAGCGGGCCAGTTCCCTTCGAAATCGGGGGAGCTTTCTTT. Protein: CASGPVPFEIGGAFF.

This chain joins TRBV27 and TRBJ1-5; 8 nucleotides match TRBD1. This CDR3 contains 16 residues. The V gene end was trimmed by 10 bases and the J gene end by 0 bases; junction bases not matched to a gene: 11. Per the germline V gene, CDR1 is MNHEY and CDR2 is SMNVEV (reference sequence). Written as DNA, the CDR3 is TGTGCCACCCGACGAGGACAGGGTGATAGCAATCAGCCCCAGCATTTT. It yields the protein CATRRGQGDSNQPQHF.

This chain joins TRBV6-4 and TRBJ1-1, with D perhaps matching TRBD1 (6 bases). CDR3 length equals 11 residues. The germline V gene encodes CDR1 MRHNA and CDR2 SNTAGT. V lost 6 bases, J lost 8 bases, and 10 bases lay in between. The CDR3 nucleotides are TGTGCCAGCAGAGGGGGGGCCGAAGCTTTCTTT. This gives the protein CASRGGAEAFF.

The gene calls are TRBV5-1 and TRBJ2-7, with 11 bases aligning to TRBD1. Germline V gene data show CDR1 as SGHRS and CDR2 as YFSETQ. The CDR3 covers 14 residues. V was pared by 3 bases and J by 6 bases, with 5 bases of the junction left unmatched. CDR3 amino acids: CASSWTGGWGEQYF. The CDR3 region has the DNA TGCGCCAGCAGCTGGACAGGGGGCTGGGGCGAGCAGTACTTC. The full variable domain, completed using reference TRBV5-1 and TRBJ2-7, is KAGVTQTPRYLIKTRGQQVTLSCSPISGHRSVSWYQQTPGQGLQFLFEYFSETQRNKGNFPGRFSGRQFSNSRSEMNVSTLELGDSALYLCASSWTGGWGEQYFGPGTRLTVT.